Listed here are 27 T cell receptor beta chains from one sample, sequenced in a study of blood T cells in healthy people across ages. Sample-barcoded 5' priming and a J-beta primer mix drove a second PCR of roughly 6 to 12 cycles. TCRdb redid the calling of the 5' RACE reads with MiXCR, one entry per CDR3 protein. The repertoire holds about 1.8 million distinct CDR3 sequences, with just under 50% as singletons. The sample consisted of blood. These TCRs come from a woman aged 40 to 50 in good health.

The sample holds a few counts of this clonotype. The V gene is TRBV4-1, the J gene TRBJ2-5; 7 nucleotides match TRBD1. Per germline, CDR1 MGHRA and CDR2 YSYEKL. J was trimmed by 7 bases and V by 2 bases; bases with no gene match: 10. This CDR3 spans 15 amino acids. The CDR3: CASSQPLQGKRTQYF. The CDR3 DNA is TGCGCCAGCAGCCAACCCCTACAGGGGAAGCGGACCCAGTACTTC.

The chain combines TRBV20-1 with TRBJ2-7, with 9 bases that match TRBD2. The better agreement between TRBJ2-5 and the DNA end casts doubt on the J call. The germline V gene encodes CDR1 DFQATT and CDR2 SNEGSKA (reference sequence). The CDR3 totals 15 residues. The CDR3 reads CSTYGRGGSSETQYF. CDR3 nucleotides: TGCAGTACATATGGGCGGGGGGGGTCTTCAGAGACCCAGTACTTC.

The genes are TRBV9 and TRBJ2-7; the match to TRBD1 covers 7 bases. V lost 0 bases to trimming and J lost 3 bases; unmatched junction nucleotides: 6. This CDR3 region has 15 residues. Germline loops: CDR1 SGDLS, CDR2 YYNGEE. The CDR3 region has the DNA TGTGCCAGCAGCGTAGGGACAGGCAGGGTCTACGAGCAGTACTTC. Its translation is CASSVGTGRVYEQYF.

J is TRBJ1-4 and V is TRBV12-3 or TRBV12-4; 9 bases map to TRBD1. J gave up 3 bases and V 4 bases, and 6 bases lay outside the gene matches. CDR3 length: 16 amino acids. DNA for the CDR3: TGTGCCAGCAGTTCGGGACAGGGCGTAGCTAATGAAAAACTGTTTTTT. It is translated as CASSSGQGVANEKLFF.

This chain connects TRBV24-1 to TRBJ2-3; TRBD1 agrees at 10 bases. The CDR3 has 16 amino acids. Germline-derived CDR1 and CDR2 are KGHDR and SFDVKD. V trimming: 4 bases; J trimming: 5 bases; junction bases outside the gene matches: 8. CDR3 coding DNA: TGTGCCACCAGTGAGGGGGGGACAGGGGCAGAAGATACGCAGTATTTT. It yields the protein CATSEGGTGAEDTQYF.

CDR3 amino acids: CASSDSGGPYEQYF. As DNA, the CDR3 is TGTGCCAGCAGCGATAGCGGGGGTCCCTACGAGCAGTACTTC. The chain combines TRBV7-9 with TRBJ2-7; 9 nucleotides line up with TRBD2. The V and J ends lost 5 bases and 2 bases, in that order; junction bases with no gene match: 4. This CDR3 has 14 amino acids. The germline CDR1 and CDR2 sequences are SEHNR and FQNEAQ (reference sequence).

The rearrangement joins TRBV7-8 to TRBJ1-4; tentative D call: TRBD1 (6 bases). This CDR3 contains 16 residues. From germline, CDR1 is SGHVS and CDR2 FQNEAQ. V was pared by 5 bases and J by 6 bases, with 19 bases between. CDR3 coding DNA: TGTGCCAGCAGCGCGTATAACAGGGCAGGGGATGAAAAACTGTTTTTT. This translates into CASSAYNRAGDEKLFF.

This clonotype has just a few counts. The chain carries TRBV27 and TRBJ2-6, with a tentative D call TRBD1 (5 bases). The CDR3 has 14 amino acids. Germline-derived CDR1 and CDR2 are MNHEY and SMNVEV (reference sequence). Trimming removed 8 bases at V and 1 base at J, with 9 bases between. In DNA, the CDR3 is TGTGCCAGCGGGGCATCGTCTGGGGCCAACGTCCTGACTTTC. Encoded protein: CASGASSGANVLTF.

This clonotype has a handful of counts. The rearrangement joins TRBV7-2 to TRBJ2-3; perhaps D is TRBD1 or TRBD2 (5 bases each). V was clipped by 8 bases and J by 8 bases, with 14 bases between them. Germline CDR1 reads SGHTA; CDR2 reads FQGNSA. The CDR3 is made up of 12 amino acids. Here the CDR3 reads CASGALGGTQYF. In nucleotides, the CDR3 is TGTGCCAGCGGGGCTCTTGGAGGTACGCAGTATTTT.

The CDR3 protein is CASSFDTMGDYGYTF. As DNA, the CDR3 is TGCGCCAGCAGCTTCGACACAATGGGAGACTATGGCTACACCTTC. This chain uses TRBV5-1 with TRBJ1-2; D unresolved. The V gene lost 2 bases and the J gene lost 3 bases, with 14 bases spanning the gap. The CDR3 covers 15 residues. Germline V gives CDR1 SGHRS, CDR2 YFSETQ. Full variable domain (rest looked up from reference TRBV5-1 and TRBJ1-2): KAGVTQTPRYLIKTRGQQVTLSCSPISGHRSVSWYQQTPGQGLQFLFEYFSETQRNKGNFPGRFSGRQFSNSRSEMNVSTLELGDSALYLCASSFDTMGDYGYTFGSGTRLTVV.

This clonotype showed up just a few times. V and J are TRBV7-8 and TRBJ2-5, with a tentative D call TRBD2 (5 bases). The ends were cut back, 4 bases at V and 2 bases at J, with 11 bases in the middle. CDR1 is SGHVS, CDR2 FQNEAQ, per germline. The CDR3 runs 14 residues. Here the CDR3 DNA reads TGTGCCAGCAGCTCACCTCCGGGGCAAGAGACCCAGTACTTC. Its protein product is CASSSPPGQETQYF.

On this clonotype itself: At one of its ends the junction is not consistent with the germline gene, which may arise from a read error. The chain joins TRBV6-2 or TRBV6-3 to TRBJ2-5; no definite D call. From germline, CDR1 is MNHEY and CDR2 SVGEGT. This CDR3 comprises 14 residues. The CDR3 bases are TGCGCCAGCAGTTACGCTTATAAGGAAGAGACCCAGTACTTC. Its translation is CASSYAYKEETQYF.

A few counts support this clonotype. The V call is TRBV6-1, the J call TRBJ2-1; weak D call: TRBD2 (5 bases). Germline CDR1 and CDR2: MNHNS and SASEGT. The germline V and J ends were trimmed by 2 bases and 0 bases, with 8 bases remaining between them. This CDR3 contains 15 residues. The DNA for the CDR3 is TGTGCCAGCAGTGAAAGGGAGTCCTCCTACAATGAGCAGTTCTTC. Amino acid sequence: CASSERESSYNEQFF.

V is TRBV15 and J is TRBJ2-5; 11 bases are a match to TRBD1. The CDR3 is made up of 14 amino acids. Germline CDR1 is LNHNV and CDR2 is YYDKDF (reference sequence). V was clipped by 3 bases and J by 11 bases; unmatched bases: 8. The CDR3 DNA sequence: TGTGCCACCAGCAGGCGGACAGGGGGCGGAGAGCAGTACTTC. Translated, it gives CATSRRTGGGEQYF.

The V and J genes are TRBV27 and TRBJ2-3; 9 bases map to TRBD2. The V and J ends lost 3 bases and 2 bases, in that order; junction bases with no gene match: 9. CDR1 is MNHEY, CDR2 SMNVEV, per germline (reference sequence). This CDR3 comprises 17 residues. The CDR3 DNA reads TGTGCCAGCAGTTTGTTTCCTAGCGGGGTTAACACAGATACGCAGTATTTT. Protein product: CASSLFPSGVNTDTQYF.

There are a few counts of this clonotype. This chain uses TRBV5-1 with TRBJ2-5; 12 bases are shared with TRBD2. The CDR3 loop spans 19 amino acids. Trimming removed 4 bases from V and 5 bases from J; junction bases left unmatched: 18. Per germline, CDR1 SGHRS and CDR2 YFSETQ. The CDR3 spells CASSTEASGGALYSETQYF. In DNA form, the CDR3 reads TGCGCCAGCAGCACCGAGGCTAGCGGGGGGGCCCTGTATTCGGAGACCCAGTACTTC.

The V gene is TRBV7-2, the J gene TRBJ1-2; 10 nucleotides agree with TRBD1. The CDR3 covers 15 residues. V shed 6 bases, J shed 7 bases, and the junction held 11 bases outside the gene matches. Germline CDR1 SGHTA, CDR2 FQGNSA. CDR3 DNA: TGTGCCAGCAGGCAGACAGGGGGCGCGTCGGTTGGCTACACCTTC. It specifies CASRQTGGASVGYTF. Combining the CDR3 with reference TRBV7-2 and TRBJ1-2 gives the whole variable domain GAGVSQSPSNKVTEKGKDVELRCDPISGHTALYWYRQSLGQGLEFLIYFQGNSAPDKSGLPSDRFSAERTGGSVSTLTIQRTQQEDSAVYLCASRQTGGASVGYTFGSGTRLTVV.

This clonotype has more than one count but fewer than ten. The rearrangement links TRBV5-6 to TRBJ1-2; 7 positions agree with TRBD1. Germline loops: CDR1 SGHDT, CDR2 YYEEEE. This CDR3 is 15 amino acids long. V was pared by 0 bases and J by 3 bases, with 5 bases of the junction left unmatched. CDR3 sequence (DNA): TGTGCCAGCAGCTTGGCTTCAGGGGGTTACTATGGCTACACCTTC. Protein: CASSLASGGYYGYTF.

This clonotype came up a few times. The chain carries TRBV20-1 and TRBJ2-1; 7 bases line up with TRBD1. V lost 5 bases and J lost 10; bases outside the gene matches: 8. The germline V gene encodes CDR1 DFQATT and CDR2 SNEGSKA (reference sequence). This CDR3 is built from 12 residues. CDR3 region: CSADNRGGEQFF. DNA for the CDR3: TGCAGTGCTGACAACAGAGGGGGCGAGCAGTTCTTC.

This clonotype is a singleton in its sample. The chain has TRBV20-1 and TRBJ2-7; 8 nucleotides align to TRBD2. The germline V gene has CDR1 DFQATT and CDR2 SNEGSKA (reference sequence). The CDR3 is made up of 15 amino acids. With 1 base clipped from V and 2 bases from J, the junction kept 7 bases outside the gene matches. The CDR3 loop is CSARGVGRGAYEQYF. CDR3 sequence (DNA): TGCAGTGCTAGAGGGGTGGGGCGGGGGGCCTACGAGCAGTACTTC.

Concerning this clonotype: A clone one base away is much larger, so this may be a read error. The rearrangement links TRBV20-1 to TRBJ2-7, with 9 bases aligning to TRBD2. CDR3 length: 15 amino acids. J was trimmed by 5 bases and V by 3 bases; bases with no gene match: 11. The germline V gene encodes CDR1 DFQATT and CDR2 SNEGSKA (reference sequence). CDR3 protein: CSASKASGVFDEQYF. The CDR3, as DNA: TGCAGTGCTAGTAAGGCTAGCGGGGTCTTCGACGAGCAGTACTTC.

This clonotype showed up just a few times. The V call is TRBV28, the J call TRBJ2-7, with TRBD1 as a possible D gene (5 bases). Germline V gene data show CDR1 as MDHEN and CDR2 as SYDVKM. With 5 bases removed from V and 2 bases from J, the gap between germline ends came to 22 bases. The CDR3 totals 17 residues. CDR3 DNA sequence: TGTGCCAGCAGTCCCCCCAAAGGCGACAGACTCCCCTACGAGCAGTACTTC. Translated, it gives CASSPPKGDRLPYEQYF.

The chain recombines TRBV12-3 or TRBV12-4 with TRBJ2-5; 14 nucleotides match TRBD2. The CDR3 loop spans 17 amino acids. V shed 5 bases, J shed 0 bases, and the junction held 5 bases outside the gene matches. The CDR3 spells CASSAPGLAGDQETQYF. The CDR3, as DNA: TGTGCCAGCAGTGCGCCGGGACTAGCGGGGGACCAAGAGACCCAGTACTTC.

The rearrangement joins TRBV20-1 to TRBJ1-1; perhaps TRBD1 as D (5 bases). From germline, CDR1 is DFQATT and CDR2 SNEGSKA (reference sequence). V was clipped by 8 bases and J by 0 bases, with 16 bases between them. The CDR3 loop spans 14 amino acids. The CDR3 reads CSSPTGTVNTEAFF. Here the CDR3 DNA reads TGCAGTTCACCGACCGGGACGGTGAACACTGAAGCTTTCTTT.

This chain connects TRBV7-2 to TRBJ2-3; no definite D call. Trimming removed 5 bases at V and 6 bases at J, with 15 bases between. CDR1 is SGHTA and CDR2 is FQGNSA in the germline V gene. The CDR3 totals 14 residues. DNA for the CDR3: TGTGCCAGCAGCAAGGGAATAGCACAGGATACGCAGTATTTT. Translating it yields CASSKGIAQDTQYF.

The rearrangement links TRBV6-6 to TRBJ2-3; D perhaps matches TRBD2 (5 bases). This CDR3 is built from 15 residues. Germline loops: CDR1 MNHNY, CDR2 SVGAGI (reference sequence). V was clipped by 5 bases and J by 0 bases, with 12 bases between them. CDR3 region: CASSKTRASTDTQYF. The CDR3 nucleotides are TGTGCCAGCAGTAAAACTAGAGCTAGCACAGATACGCAGTATTTT.

This clonotype was recorded only once. J is TRBJ2-5 and V is TRBV7-2, with TRBD1 matching 7 bases. The V and J ends lost 4 bases and 3 bases, in that order; junction bases with no gene match: 5. Germline V lookup: CDR1 SGHTA, CDR2 FQGNSA. There are 14 residues in the CDR3. The CDR3 here is CASSYPGQKETQYF. Written as DNA, the CDR3 is TGTGCCAGCAGCTACCCGGGACAGAAAGAGACCCAGTACTTC.